One sample yielded the 17 T cell receptor beta chains listed below, sequenced in a study of blood T cells in healthy people across ages. Sample-barcoded 5' priming and a J-beta primer mix drove a second PCR of about 7 to 11 cycles. One entry per CDR3 protein, called by TCRdb with MiXCR from the 5' RACE reads. The profile shows around 2 million distinct CDR3 sequences, about 39% of them singletons. Sequencing input: blood. These receptors all come from a human donor in good health.

J is TRBJ2-1 and V is TRBV7-2; D not certain. The CDR3 contains 12 residues. V was clipped by 5 bases and J by 10 bases, with 12 bases between them. Per the germline V gene, CDR1 is SGHTA and CDR2 is FQGNSA. The CDR3 protein is CASSPLTWEQFF. The DNA of the CDR3 is TGTGCCAGCAGCCCCCTTACATGGGAGCAGTTCTTC.

The table lists this clonotype with a few counts. The chain recombines TRBV10-3 with TRBJ2-1; the D gene is possibly TRBD1 (6 bases). Germline loops: CDR1 ENHRY, CDR2 SYGVKD. This CDR3 has 13 residues. CDR3 DNA sequence: TGTGCAACAGGACAGCGGACCTACAATGAGCAGTTCTTC. This gives the protein CATGQRTYNEQFF.

A remark on this clonotype: One junction end does not reproduce the germline sequence, and a read error may be involved. The CDR3 spells CSARALFSGTNVLTF. The CDR3 nucleotides read TGCAGTGCTAGAGCCCTTTTTTCTGGGACCAACGTCCTGACTTTC. The chain uses TRBV20-1 and TRBJ2-6, with D uncertain. The CDR3 totals 15 residues. Germline lookup yields CDR1 DFQATT and CDR2 SNEGSKA (reference sequence).

The chain combines TRBV5-6 with TRBJ2-1, with 8 bases identical to TRBD2. Gene TRBJ2-7 matches the end of the DNA better, so the J call may be wrong. The CDR3 runs to 16 residues. CDR1 is SGHDT and CDR2 is YYEEEE in the germline V gene. CDR3 coding DNA: TGTGCCAGCAGCTTGAAGCGGGGGAGCTCCTACAATGAGCAGTACTTC. The encoded protein is CASSLKRGSSYNEQYF.

This sequence joins TRBV4-3 and TRBJ2-6, with a possible D match to TRBD1 (5 bases). The CDR3 extends over 16 amino acids. V shed 3 bases and J shed 2 bases, with 11 bases lying between them. CDR1 LGHNA and CDR2 YSLEER come from the germline V gene. The CDR3 loop reads CASSQDAGTGANVLTF. CDR3 DNA sequence: TGCGCCAGCAGCCAGGATGCAGGGACTGGGGCCAACGTCCTGACTTTC.

V is TRBV7-3 and J is TRBJ2-3; D unclear. V dropped 1 base and J dropped 6 bases, with 8 bases sitting between them. This CDR3 contains 13 residues. Germline V gene lookup returns CDR1 SGHTA and CDR2 FQGTGA. As DNA, the CDR3 is TGTGCCAGCAGCTTAAAAGGGATTGATACGCAGTATTTT. Encoded protein: CASSLKGIDTQYF.

The table lists this clonotype with a count of one. CDR3 sequence reads: CASKIRGGPDTGELFF. CDR3 DNA sequence: TGTGCCAGCAAGATACGCGGGGGGCCGGACACCGGGGAGCTGTTTTTT. V usage is TRBV7-2 and J usage is TRBJ2-2; 8 nucleotides line up with TRBD2. The CDR3 covers 16 residues. Trimming at V came to 7 bases and at J to 3 bases, leaving 10 bases not matched to a gene. Germline CDR1 SGHTA, CDR2 FQGNSA.

The rearrangement links TRBV7-8 to TRBJ1-1, with 11 bases fitting TRBD1. Unmatched junction bases numbered 15, after V lost 5 bases and J lost 4 bases. The CDR3 contains 18 residues. CDR1 and CDR2 (germline): SGHVS, FQNEAQ. The CDR3 DNA sequence: TGTGCCAGCAGCCCCCGAAGGGGACAGGGGGGACTCGGCACTGAAGCTTTCTTT. It is translated as CASSPRRGQGGLGTEAFF. The complete variable domain, with remaining parts taken from reference TRBV7-8 and TRBJ1-1, reads GAGVSQSPRYKVAKRGQDVALRCDPISGHVSLFWYQQALGQGPEFLTYFQNEAQLDKSGLPSDRFFAERPEGSVSTLKIQRTQQEDSAVYLCASSPRRGQGGLGTEAFFGQGTRLTVV.

Ten or more counts support this clonotype. J is TRBJ2-7 and V is TRBV12-3 or TRBV12-4; 8 positions agree with TRBD1. The CDR3 has 13 amino acids. J lost 5 bases, V lost 6 bases, and 6 bases had no gene match. The CDR3 coding sequence is TGTGCCAGCAGAGGACAGGGAAGGGACGAGCAGTACTTC. Translation gives CASRGQGRDEQYF.

The chain recombines TRBV7-2 with TRBJ1-1; weak D call: TRBD1 (6 bases). This CDR3 comprises 14 residues. Germline CDR1 reads SGHTA; CDR2 reads FQGNSA. Trimming stripped 2 bases from V and 4 bases from J, with 11 bases between. CDR3 sequence: CASSLQGMGTEAFF. For the CDR3, the DNA is TGTGCCAGCAGCTTACAGGGGATGGGCACTGAAGCTTTCTTT.

The J gene is TRBJ1-2, the V gene TRBV2; D is unclear. Germline values: CDR1 SNHLY, CDR2 FYNNEI. V was pared by 6 bases and J by 1 base, with 15 bases between. The CDR3 is made up of 15 amino acids. CDR3 amino acids: CASRVYQLINYGYTF. The CDR3 region has the DNA TGTGCCAGCAGGGTCTACCAACTAATTAACTATGGCTACACCTTC.

This clonotype was counted between two and nine times. J is TRBJ1-2 and V is TRBV9; D might be TRBD1 (5 bases). CDR3 length: 15 amino acids. Trimming removed 0 bases from V and 7 bases from J, with 16 bases in between. Germline-derived CDR1 and CDR2 are SGDLS and YYNGEE. CDR3 coding DNA: TGTGCCAGCAGCGTAGCTACCGGGGGGAGCGGTGGCTACACCTTC. It is translated as CASSVATGGSGGYTF.

This clonotype occurred a few times. At one boundary the junction diverges from the germline segment, which might be a read error. The gene calls are TRBV2 and TRBJ1-1, with D unclear. The CDR3 has 13 residues. The germline CDR1 and CDR2 sequences are SNHLY and FYNNEI. Here the CDR3 DNA reads TGTGCCAGCAGTGAAGGCTTGAACACTGAAGTTTTCTTT. Its translation: CASSEGLNTEVFF.

The chain joins TRBV15 to TRBJ2-7; either TRBD1 or TRBD2 may supply D (5 bases each). Trimming left V 0 bases short and J 5 bases short, with 14 bases between. Germline assignment: CDR1 LNHNV and CDR2 YYDKDF (reference sequence). The CDR3 totals 15 residues. CDR3 sequence reads: CATSRDRDGLHEQYF. The CDR3 DNA follows: TGTGCCACCAGCAGAGATAGGGACGGACTCCACGAGCAGTACTTC.

This clonotype was seen a few times. This chain links TRBV4-3 with TRBJ1-2; D may be TRBD1 (5 bases). V was cut by 0 bases and J by 8 bases, with 16 bases left in between. Germline V gene lookup returns CDR1 LGHNA and CDR2 YSLEER. This CDR3 is built from 15 residues. CDR3 DNA sequence: TGCGCCAGCAGCCAAGATCTCATGGGGGGAGCGGGCTACACCTTC. Its translation: CASSQDLMGGAGYTF.

This clonotype was seen more than once but under ten times. The chain joins TRBV2 to TRBJ2-7; D not certain. Trimming took 7 bases from V and 6 from J, leaving 7 bases between them. This CDR3 has 10 amino acids. Germline CDR1 reads SNHLY; CDR2 reads FYNNEI. CDR3 DNA: TGTGCCAGCAATCCAACCGAGCAGTACTTC. The encoded protein is CASNPTEQYF.

V and J are TRBV5-1 and TRBJ1-6; 7 bases agree with TRBD1. V shed 2 bases and J 8 bases; nucleotides not matched to a gene: 10. This CDR3 is built from 16 residues. Germline loops: CDR1 SGHRS, CDR2 YFSETQ. CDR3: CASSFRGTALDSPLHF. CDR3 DNA sequence: TGCGCCAGCAGCTTCCGCGGGACAGCTTTGGATTCACCCCTCCACTTT.